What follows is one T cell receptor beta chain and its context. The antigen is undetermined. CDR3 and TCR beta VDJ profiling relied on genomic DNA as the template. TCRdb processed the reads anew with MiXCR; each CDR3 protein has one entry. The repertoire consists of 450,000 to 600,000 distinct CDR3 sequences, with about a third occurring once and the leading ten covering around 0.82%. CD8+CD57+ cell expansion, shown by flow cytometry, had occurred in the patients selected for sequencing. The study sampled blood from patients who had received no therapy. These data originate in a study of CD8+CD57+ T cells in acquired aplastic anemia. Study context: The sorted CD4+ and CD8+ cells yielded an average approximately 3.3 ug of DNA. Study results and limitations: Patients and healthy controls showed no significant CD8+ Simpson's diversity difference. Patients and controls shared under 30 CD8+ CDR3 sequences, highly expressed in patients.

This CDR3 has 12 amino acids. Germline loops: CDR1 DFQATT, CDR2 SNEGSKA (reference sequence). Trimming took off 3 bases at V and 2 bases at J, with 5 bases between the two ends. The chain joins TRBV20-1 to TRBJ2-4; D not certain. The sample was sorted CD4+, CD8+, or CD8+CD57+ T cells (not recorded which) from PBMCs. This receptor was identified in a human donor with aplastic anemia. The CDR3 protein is CSARVTKNIQYF. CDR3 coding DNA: TGCAGTGCTAGGGTCACCAAAAACATTCAGTACTTC.